This TCR beta chain was obtained from a study of human T cells and chemical hapten exposure. Described time point: patch test 2, 6 weeks after DPC sensitization. The treatment is: therapeutic diphenylcyclopropenone sensitization with weekly scalp DPC. Prior to application of each patch test, blood was drawn. This CDR3 contains 17 residues. V lost 2 bases and J lost 1; bases outside the gene matches: 8. The V gene's germline CDR1 is SGHVS and CDR2 FQNEAQ. General observations from the study: Compared with pre-sensitization or healthy control sets, expanded TCRs clustered more.

In regard to this clonotype: Its antigen remains unidentified.

TCRdb used MiXCR to reprocess the RACE reads, holding one entry per CDR3 protein. The sample contains 73,000 or so distinct CDR3 sequences, about 8% of which appear only once. This rearrangement joins TRBV7-8 to TRBJ2-3; 8 bases are shared with TRBD2. The clonotype comes from a woman between 50 and 59 years old with alopecia areata. Some clones in this sample may be carry-over from other donors' samples. The sequenced sample was whole blood, obtained in connection with sensitization to the hapten diphenylcyclopropenone (DPC). CDR3 sequence reads: CASSLTPAGVGTDTQYF. The CDR3 bases are TGTGCCAGCAGCTTAACGCCAGCGGGGGTCGGCACAGATACGCAGTATTTT.